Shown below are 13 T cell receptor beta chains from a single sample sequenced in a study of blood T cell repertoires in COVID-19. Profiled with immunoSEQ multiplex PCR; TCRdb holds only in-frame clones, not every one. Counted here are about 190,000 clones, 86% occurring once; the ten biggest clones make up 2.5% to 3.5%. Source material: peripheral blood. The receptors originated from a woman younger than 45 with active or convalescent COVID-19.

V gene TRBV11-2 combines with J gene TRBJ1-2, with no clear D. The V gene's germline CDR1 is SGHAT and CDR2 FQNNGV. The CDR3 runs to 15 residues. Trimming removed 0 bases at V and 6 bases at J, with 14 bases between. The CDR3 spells CASSLDLRQSDGYTF. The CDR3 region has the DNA TGTGCCAGCAGCTTAGATCTGCGGCAGTCCGATGGCTACACCTTC.

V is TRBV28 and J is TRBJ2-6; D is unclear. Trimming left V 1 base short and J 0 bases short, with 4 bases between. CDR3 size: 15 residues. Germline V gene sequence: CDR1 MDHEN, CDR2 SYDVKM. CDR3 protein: CASSLSGSGANVLTF. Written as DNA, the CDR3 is TGTGCCAGCAGTTTATCGGGCTCTGGGGCCAACGTCCTGACTTTC.

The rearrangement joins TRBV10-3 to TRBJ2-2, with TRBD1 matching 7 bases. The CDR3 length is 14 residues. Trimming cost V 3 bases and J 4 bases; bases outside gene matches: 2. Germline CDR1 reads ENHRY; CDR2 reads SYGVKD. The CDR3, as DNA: TGTGCCATCAGTGAACGACAGGGCACCGGGGAGCTGTTTTTT. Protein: CAISERQGTGELFF.

CDR3 sequence reads: CASSSRDRDGYTF. The CDR3 DNA reads TGTGCCAGCAGCTCCCGGGACAGGGATGGCTACACCTTC. The V gene is TRBV7-2, the J gene TRBJ1-2, with 9 bases matching TRBD1. The CDR3 has 13 amino acids. The germline gives CDR1 SGHTA, CDR2 FQGNSA. Trimming removed 4 bases from V and 6 bases from J; junction bases left unmatched: 3. Filled out from reference TRBV7-2 and TRBJ1-2, the complete variable domain reads GAGVSQSPSNKVTEKGKDVELRCDPISGHTALYWYRQSLGQGLEFLIYFQGNSAPDKSGLPSDRFSAERTGGSVSTLTIQRTQQEDSAVYLCASSSRDRDGYTFGSGTRLTVV.

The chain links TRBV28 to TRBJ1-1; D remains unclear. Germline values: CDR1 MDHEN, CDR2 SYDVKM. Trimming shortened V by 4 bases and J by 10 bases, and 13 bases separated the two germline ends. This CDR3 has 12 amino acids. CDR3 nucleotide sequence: TGTGCCAGCAGTTCCGGCCCCGAGGGAGCTTTCTTT. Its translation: CASSSGPEGAFF.

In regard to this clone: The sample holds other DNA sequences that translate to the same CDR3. This chain's CDR3 is CASSLRNSPLHF. CDR3 DNA sequence: TGTGCCAGCAGTTTACGGAATTCACCCCTCCACTTT. The chain carries TRBV27 and TRBJ1-6; D gene ambiguous. This CDR3 comprises 12 residues. Trimming cost V 2 bases and J 7 bases, with 3 bases left between them. Germline CDR1 reads MNHEY; CDR2 reads SMNVEV (reference sequence).

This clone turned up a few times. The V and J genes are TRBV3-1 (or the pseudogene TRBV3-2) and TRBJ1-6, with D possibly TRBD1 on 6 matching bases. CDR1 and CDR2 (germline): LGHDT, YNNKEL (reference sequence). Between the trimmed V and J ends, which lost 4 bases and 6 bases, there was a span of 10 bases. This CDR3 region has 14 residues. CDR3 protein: CASSLGQTNSPLHF. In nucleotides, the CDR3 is TGTGCCAGCAGCCTCGGACAGACTAATTCACCCCTCCACTTT.

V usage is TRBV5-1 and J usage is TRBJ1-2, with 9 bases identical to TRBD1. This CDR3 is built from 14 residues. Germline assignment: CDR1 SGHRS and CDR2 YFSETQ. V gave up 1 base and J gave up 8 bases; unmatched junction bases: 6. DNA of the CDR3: TGCGCCAGCAGCTTGTACACAGGGGGCGAGGGCTACACCTTC. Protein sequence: CASSLYTGGEGYTF.

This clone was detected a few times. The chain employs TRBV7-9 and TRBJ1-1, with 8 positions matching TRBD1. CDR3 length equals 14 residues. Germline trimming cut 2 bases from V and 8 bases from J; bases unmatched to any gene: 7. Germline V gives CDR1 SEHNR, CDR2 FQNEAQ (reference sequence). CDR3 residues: CASSLLTGDGEAFF. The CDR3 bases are TGTGCCAGCAGCTTATTGACAGGGGATGGCGAAGCTTTCTTT.

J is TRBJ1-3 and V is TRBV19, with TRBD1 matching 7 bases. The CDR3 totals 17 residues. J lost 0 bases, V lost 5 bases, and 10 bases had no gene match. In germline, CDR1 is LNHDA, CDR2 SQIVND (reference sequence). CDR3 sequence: CASSELTGPYSGNTIYF. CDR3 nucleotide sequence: TGTGCCAGTAGTGAATTGACAGGGCCTTACTCTGGAAACACCATATATTTT.

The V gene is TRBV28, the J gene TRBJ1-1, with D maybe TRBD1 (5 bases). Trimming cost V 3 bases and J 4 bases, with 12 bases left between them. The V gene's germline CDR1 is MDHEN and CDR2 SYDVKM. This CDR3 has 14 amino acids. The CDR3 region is CASSFQGGGTEAFF. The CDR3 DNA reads TGTGCCAGCAGTTTCCAGGGAGGAGGCACTGAAGCTTTCTTT.

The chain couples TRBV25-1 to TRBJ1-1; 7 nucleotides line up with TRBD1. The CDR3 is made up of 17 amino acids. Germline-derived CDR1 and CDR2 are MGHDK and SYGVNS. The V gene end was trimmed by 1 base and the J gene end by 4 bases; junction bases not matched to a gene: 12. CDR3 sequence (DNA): TGTGCCAGCAGTGAATTGGGGCCAGGGGGGTCAAGCACTGAAGCTTTCTTT. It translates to CASSELGPGGSSTEAFF.

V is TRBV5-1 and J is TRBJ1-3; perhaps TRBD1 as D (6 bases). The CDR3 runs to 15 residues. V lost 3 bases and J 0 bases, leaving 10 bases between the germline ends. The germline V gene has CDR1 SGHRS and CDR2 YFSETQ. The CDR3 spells CASSYGQLSGNTIYF. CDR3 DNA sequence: TGCGCCAGCAGCTATGGACAGCTCTCTGGAAACACCATATATTTT.